One and the same sample provided the 9 T cell receptor beta chains below, sequenced in a study of blood T cell repertoires in COVID-19. Profiling relied on immunoSEQ multiplex PCR, and the TCRdb table lists in-frame clones only, not all of them. The table records a few hundred thousand clones, roughly 84% of them present only once. The specimen sequenced was peripheral blood. The receptor set was obtained from a person aged 70 to 79 with COVID-19, enrolled during active disease.

This chain uses TRBV5-6 with TRBJ2-2; 12 bases agree with TRBD1. Germline V lookup: CDR1 SGHDT, CDR2 YYEEEE. J was trimmed by 5 bases and V by 4 bases; bases with no gene match: 3. The CDR3 is 15 amino acids. DNA for the CDR3: TGTGCCAGCAGCAGGGACAGGGGGCAAACCGGGGAGCTGTTTTTT. Protein sequence: CASSRDRGQTGELFF.

This clone showed up just a few times. The gene calls are TRBV13 and TRBJ2-7; TRBD1 agrees at 9 bases. Losses at the gene ends were 5 bases for V and 3 bases for J; bases not matched to a gene: 5. CDR1 PRHDT and CDR2 FYEKMQ come from the germline V gene (reference sequence). CDR3 length equals 14 residues. The CDR3 spells CASSMGQGYYEQYF. The CDR3 DNA reads as TGTGCCAGCAGCATGGGACAGGGTTACTACGAGCAGTACTTC.

This clone was seen a few times. This chain links TRBV21-1 with TRBJ1-6. TRBV21-1 is listed as a pseudogene. CDR3 length: 19 residues. CDR3 in DNA: TGTGCCAGCAGCAAATTAGGCAAATGGAGGGGCTCCTATAATTCACCCCTCCACTTT. Translating it yields CASSKLGKWRGSYNSPLHF.

This rearrangement joins TRBV3-1 (or the pseudogene TRBV3-2) to TRBJ1-1, with 7 bases lining up with TRBD1. V shed 5 bases, J shed 10 bases, and the junction held 10 bases outside the gene matches. Germline V gene sequence: CDR1 LGHDT, CDR2 YNNKEL (reference sequence). CDR3 length equals 13 residues. The CDR3 DNA follows: TGTGCCAGCAGCTCGACAGGGCCGGAGGGAGCTTTCTTT. Amino acid sequence: CASSSTGPEGAFF.

The CDR3 nucleotides are TGTGCCAGCAGCTCGAGTACAACTAATGAAAAACTGTTTTTT. This sequence encodes CASSSSTTNEKLFF. The chain has TRBV11-2 and TRBJ1-4; no clear D gene. Germline lookup yields CDR1 SGHAT and CDR2 FQNNGV. The CDR3 is 14 amino acids. The V and J ends lost 4 bases and 0 bases respectively, with 6 bases between them.

This clone was observed at least ten times. The J gene is TRBJ2-3, the V gene TRBV3-1 (or the pseudogene TRBV3-2), with D unclear. V lost 2 bases and J 4 bases, leaving 13 bases between the germline ends. Germline lookup yields CDR1 LGHDT and CDR2 YNNKEL (reference sequence). There are 15 residues in the CDR3. CDR3 coding DNA: TGTGCCAGCAGCCAAACTAATCTACTCCCAGATACGCAGTATTTT. This codes for CASSQTNLLPDTQYF.

This clone has only a few counts. The gene calls are TRBV10-3 and TRBJ2-1, with 10 bases identical to TRBD1. V shed 2 bases, J shed 9 bases, and the junction held 7 bases outside the gene matches. The CDR3 length is 15 residues. Germline V gene lookup returns CDR1 ENHRY and CDR2 SYGVKD. The CDR3 DNA sequence: TGTGCCATCAGTGAGGGCTTCGGACAGGGGGGTGAGCAGTTCTTC. Translation: CAISEGFGQGGEQFF.

This clone was counted a single time. The gene calls are TRBV7-2 and TRBJ2-7; possibly TRBD1 for D (6 bases). The CDR3 totals 14 residues. CDR1 and CDR2 from the germline V gene are SGHTA and FQGNSA. V lost 3 bases, J lost 5 bases, and 14 bases lay in between. The CDR3 sequence is CASSFGAWTDEQYF. Written as DNA, the CDR3 is TGTGCCAGCAGCTTTGGCGCTTGGACAGACGAGCAGTACTTC.

The chain combines TRBV11-3 with TRBJ2-5, with TRBD2 matching 12 bases. Germline loops: CDR1 SGHNT, CDR2 YENEEA. CDR3 length: 15 amino acids. V lost 6 bases and J lost 1; bases outside the gene matches: 3. The CDR3 sequence: CASSKTSGGQETQYF. DNA for the CDR3: TGTGCCAGCAGTAAGACTAGCGGGGGCCAAGAGACCCAGTACTTC.